Listed below are T cell receptor beta chains from one sample, sequenced in a study of beta chain features in type 1 diabetes. The protocol was immunoSEQ multiplex PCR, while the TCRdb copy is restricted to in-frame clones and leaves out a portion. The sample lists around 250,000 clones; roughly 30% were seen once. The source material was central memory CD4+ T cells from blood. Receptors were obtained from a young man in good health. Both conserved end residues are part of each CDR3.

CDR3 protein: CASSYDTDTQYF
J gene: TRBJ2-3
V gene: TRBV5-1

CDR3 protein: CASRGGGPFTDTQYF
J gene: TRBJ2-3
V gene: TRBV5-4

CDR3 protein: CASSLLLAGGPFTHNEQFF
J gene: TRBJ2-1
V gene: TRBV5-8

CDR3 protein: CASSPWPPTSEQFF
J gene: TRBJ2-1
V gene: TRBV5-4

CDR3 protein: CATSARGTEQYF
J gene: TRBJ2-7
V gene: TRBV15

CDR3 protein: CASSLDGGRQHF
J gene: TRBJ1-5
V gene: TRBV7-2

CDR3 protein: CASSSGQEAGELFF
J gene: TRBJ2-2
V gene: TRBV19

CDR3 protein: CASSTVVETQYF
J gene: TRBJ2-5
V gene: TRBV7-9

CDR3 protein: CSARGAGRSGGELFF
J gene: TRBJ2-2
V gene: TRBV29-1

CDR3 protein: CALGSPGRYGYTEAFF
J gene: TRBJ1-1
V gene: TRBV25-1

CDR3 protein: CASSPGGRLGELFF
J gene: TRBJ2-2
V gene: TRBV5-1

CDR3 protein: CATSYIGERGLLEQYF
J gene: TRBJ2-7
V gene: TRBV15

CDR3 protein: CSVELNGRAFEQYF
J gene: TRBJ2-7
V gene: TRBV29-1

CDR3 protein: CASSYGQGAGEQYF
J gene: TRBJ2-7
V gene: TRBV6-5

CDR3 protein: CASGLSSAANVLTF
J gene: TRBJ2-6
V gene: TRBV9

CDR3 protein: CASSMEPRNTEAFF
J gene: TRBJ1-1
V gene: TRBV19

CDR3 protein: CAWSIQVQGQFF
J gene: TRBJ2-1
V gene: TRBV30

CDR3 protein: CSAPNSEEQYF
J gene: TRBJ2-7
V gene: TRBV20-1

CDR3 protein: CAWSANNNEQFF
J gene: TRBJ2-1
V gene: TRBV30

CDR3 protein: CATSRGTVTYEQYF
J gene: TRBJ2-7
V gene: TRBV15

CDR3 protein: CASSPHVVSGNTIYF
J gene: TRBJ1-3
V gene: TRBV7-9

CDR3 protein: CAWSVRENRGSNQPQHF
J gene: TRBJ1-5
V gene: TRBV30

CDR3 protein: CASSLGGMNTEAFF
J gene: TRBJ1-1
V gene: TRBV7-9

CDR3 protein: CASSSVYEQYF
J gene: TRBJ2-7
V gene: TRBV28

CDR3 protein: CASSSGAYEQYF
J gene: TRBJ2-7
V gene: TRBV28

CDR3 protein: CASSQGKGNYEQYF
J gene: TRBJ2-7
V gene: TRBV4-2

CDR3 protein: CASSVGGGHQETQYF
J gene: TRBJ2-5
V gene: TRBV9

CDR3 protein: CASSTDGADTQYF
J gene: TRBJ2-3
V gene: TRBV7-2

CDR3 protein: CASNQAPGGSSYNEQFF
J gene: TRBJ2-1
V gene: TRBV28

CDR3 protein: CSGLNQETQYF
J gene: TRBJ2-5
V gene: TRBV20-1

CDR3 protein: CASSITPRYEQYF
J gene: TRBJ2-7
V gene: TRBV7-2

CDR3 protein: CAWNLLYNEQFF
J gene: TRBJ2-1
V gene: TRBV30

CDR3 protein: CASSPTSRLNNEQFF
J gene: TRBJ2-1
V gene: TRBV6-1

CDR3 protein: CSTRLGMEQYF
J gene: TRBJ2-7
V gene: TRBV29-1

CDR3 protein: CASSPSTGFSYNEQFF
J gene: TRBJ2-1
V gene: TRBV7-2

CDR3 protein: CAWDTGLSYEQYF
J gene: TRBJ2-7
V gene: TRBV30

CDR3 protein: CATSSPLSGPPYNEQFF
J gene: TRBJ2-1
V gene: TRBV15

CDR3 protein: CAISERQGGFGYTF
J gene: TRBJ1-2
V gene: TRBV10-3

CDR3 protein: CASTRGNTIYF
J gene: TRBJ1-3
V gene: TRBV28

CDR3 protein: CASKRTSGTGELFF
J gene: TRBJ2-2
V gene: TRBV9

CDR3 protein: CASSLDRGSGLREYF
J gene: TRBJ2-5
V gene: TRBV11-2

CDR3 protein: CASSAANTGELFF
J gene: TRBJ2-2
V gene: TRBV5-6

CDR3 protein: CASSPGTGNTEAFF
J gene: TRBJ1-1
V gene: TRBV2

CDR3 protein: CASSPAGYGTEAFF
J gene: TRBJ1-1
V gene: TRBV27

CDR3 protein: CASSTGTSATYTGELFF
J gene: TRBJ2-2
V gene: TRBV5-6

CDR3 protein: CASSSPSTGMDEQYF
J gene: TRBJ2-7
V gene: TRBV6-5

CDR3 protein: CASSLARATGGELFF
J gene: TRBJ2-2
V gene: TRBV7-8

CDR3 protein: CASSILTGMNTEAFF
J gene: TRBJ1-1
V gene: TRBV7-9

CDR3 protein: CASRQDSSNEQFF
J gene: TRBJ2-1
V gene: TRBV28

CDR3 protein: CASSSRAFDSSYNEQFF
J gene: TRBJ2-1
V gene: TRBV7-2

CDR3 protein: CASSPTRFTDTQYF
J gene: TRBJ2-3
V gene: TRBV18

CDR3 protein: CASSFGEAAYEQYF
J gene: TRBJ2-7
V gene: TRBV28

CDR3 protein: CASAAGGGDVHEQFF
J gene: TRBJ2-1
V gene: TRBV7-2

CDR3 protein: CAWSVNYGYTF
J gene: TRBJ1-2
V gene: TRBV30

CDR3 protein: CASSEYRLVGADTQYF
J gene: TRBJ2-3
V gene: TRBV2

CDR3 protein: CASSQFDRSAEQYF
J gene: TRBJ2-7
V gene: TRBV2

CDR3 protein: CASSYGTGNLETQYF
J gene: TRBJ2-5
V gene: TRBV7-9